This TCR beta chain was captured in a study of blood T cell repertoires in COVID-19. For the study at large: COVID-19 samples from acute and convalescent phases originated in the United States, Italy and Spain.

Participants reported their clinical history, and cohort assignment relied on those reports. The authors' processing: Using reference gene primer amplification, nucleated cell counts were estimated. Data came from immunoSEQ multiplex PCR; TCRdb stores just in-frame clones and leaves some out. V and J calls and clone size come straight from that table; D and trimming were deduced from the DNA. This table has some 260,000 clones, 84% appearing once. V lost 8 bases and J 2 bases, leaving 16 bases between the germline ends. This CDR3 has 14 residues. CDR1 is SGHTA and CDR2 is FQGNSA in the germline V gene.

The TCR sequence derives from a man aged 25-40 years with acute COVID-19. The rearrangement links TRBV7-2 to TRBJ2-7; D may be TRBD2 (5 bases). Material: PBMCs or T cells enriched from blood (not recorded which). CDR3 DNA: TGTGCCAGCTCCCCCCCGCGGGTCCCCTACGAGCAGTACGTC. Amino acid sequence: CASSPPRVPYEQYV.